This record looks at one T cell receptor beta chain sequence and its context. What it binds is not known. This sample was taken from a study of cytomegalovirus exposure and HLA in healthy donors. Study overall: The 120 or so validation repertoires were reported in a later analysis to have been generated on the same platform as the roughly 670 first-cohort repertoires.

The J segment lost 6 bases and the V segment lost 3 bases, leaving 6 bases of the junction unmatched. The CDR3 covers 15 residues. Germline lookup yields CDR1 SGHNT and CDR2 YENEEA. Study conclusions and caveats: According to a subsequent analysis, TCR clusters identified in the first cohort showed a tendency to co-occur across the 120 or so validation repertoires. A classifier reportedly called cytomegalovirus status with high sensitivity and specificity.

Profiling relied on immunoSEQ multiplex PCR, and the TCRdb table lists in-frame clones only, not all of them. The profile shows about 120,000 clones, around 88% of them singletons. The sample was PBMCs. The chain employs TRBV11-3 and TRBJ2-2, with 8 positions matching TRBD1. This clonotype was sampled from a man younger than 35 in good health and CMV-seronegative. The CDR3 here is CASSFSRGRAGELFF. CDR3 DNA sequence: TGTGCCAGCAGCTTCAGCAGGGGGCGCGCCGGGGAGCTGTTTTTT.